A single sample is the source of the 19 T cell receptor beta chains below, sequenced in a study of blood T cell repertoires in COVID-19. Using immunoSEQ multiplex PCR, the repertoire was profiled, and TCRdb retains in-frame clones only, with some absent. The table lists approximately 280,000 clones, roughly 80% of them singletons, with less than 5.5% in the top ten. Sample: PBMCs or T cells enriched from blood (not recorded which). The receptors stem from a man aged 40-49 years who had been exposed to COVID-19.

This chain uses TRBV10-1 with TRBJ2-3; 7 nucleotides match TRBD1. CDR3 length: 13 amino acids. Trimming took 7 bases from V and 3 from J; bases not matched to a gene: 4. Looked up from germline, CDR1 is WNHNN and CDR2 is SYGVQD (reference sequence). The CDR3: CASKEQGTDTQYF. The CDR3 coding sequence is TGCGCCAGCAAGGAACAGGGGACAGATACGCAGTATTTT.

DNA of the CDR3: TGTGCCAGCTCTCGGTCGGGGGACACTGAAGCTTTCTTT. Amino acids: CASSRSGDTEAFF. The chain has TRBV18 and TRBJ1-1, with D possibly being TRBD1 (5 bases). CDR1 and CDR2 from the germline V gene are KGHSH and LQKENI. Deletions cut 6 bases from V and 3 bases from J, with 11 bases between. The CDR3 covers 13 residues.

This clone was found once. The chain carries TRBV3-1 (or the pseudogene TRBV3-2) and TRBJ2-1; 7 bases align to TRBD2. The CDR3 runs 15 residues. Looked up from germline, CDR1 is LGHDT and CDR2 is YNNKEL (reference sequence). With 1 base clipped from V and 6 bases from J, the junction kept 6 bases outside the gene matches. The CDR3 DNA reads TGTGCCAGCAGCCAAGTAGCGGGTTACCGCAATGAGCAGTTCTTC. It specifies CASSQVAGYRNEQFF.

The chain couples TRBV7-9 to TRBJ1-5, with a tentative D call TRBD1 (6 bases). From germline, CDR1 is SEHNR and CDR2 FQNEAQ (reference sequence). Trimming stripped 5 bases from V and 0 bases from J, with 11 bases between. The CDR3 is 15 amino acids. CDR3 bases: TGTGCCAGCAGCGAAACAGGGATTAGCAATCAGCCCCAGCATTTT. It yields the protein CASSETGISNQPQHF.

The CDR3 reads CASSVSGRTSQETQYF. The CDR3, as DNA: TGTGCCAGTAGTGTTAGCGGGAGGACCTCCCAAGAGACCCAGTACTTC. This chain connects TRBV19 to TRBJ2-5; 10 positions match TRBD2. CDR3 length equals 16 residues. Germline V gives CDR1 LNHDA, CDR2 SQIVND (reference sequence). With V trimmed by 5 bases and J by 1 base, 7 bases remained unmatched.

The chain couples TRBV27 to TRBJ2-7; TRBD1 aligns across 8 bases. V was pared by 3 bases and J by 3 bases, with 10 bases of the junction left unmatched. Germline CDR1 reads MNHEY; CDR2 reads SMNVEV (reference sequence). This CDR3 region has 16 residues. The CDR3 coding sequence is TGTGCCAGCAGTTTCACAGGGGGACCTGAATACTACGAGCAGTACTTC. It encodes CASSFTGGPEYYEQYF.

V and J are TRBV5-1 and TRBJ1-1; 12 nucleotides agree with TRBD1. J was trimmed by 11 bases and V by 2 bases; bases with no gene match: 4. The germline V gene encodes CDR1 SGHRS and CDR2 YFSETQ. The CDR3 covers 13 residues. As DNA, the CDR3 is TGCGCCAGCAGCTTCGGGACAGGGGGCTCGGCTTTCTTT. This translates into CASSFGTGGSAFF.

CDR3 sequence reads: CASSLRGDRNYEQYF. In nucleotides, the CDR3 is TGTGCCAGCAGCTTGAGGGGTGACAGGAACTACGAGCAGTACTTC. V usage is TRBV5-5 and J usage is TRBJ2-7, with a possible D match to TRBD1 (6 bases). With 1 base removed from V and 3 bases from J, the gap between germline ends came to 14 bases. The CDR3 is 15 amino acids. Germline CDR1 and CDR2: SGHKS and YYEKEE (reference sequence).

The rearrangement links TRBV4-1 to TRBJ1-5, with 7 bases lining up with TRBD1. Germline lookup yields CDR1 MGHRA and CDR2 YSYEKL. CDR3 length equals 16 residues. J lost 5 bases, V lost 1 base, and 8 bases had no gene match. Here the CDR3 reads CASSQGGNRGDQPQHF. CDR3 DNA: TGCGCCAGCAGCCAAGGCGGGAACAGGGGCGATCAGCCCCAGCATTTT.

This chain connects TRBV4-2 to TRBJ1-5, with a possible D match to TRBD1 (6 bases). There are 15 residues in the CDR3. Trimming took off 4 bases at V and 7 bases at J, with 17 bases between the two ends. Germline CDR1 reads LGHNA; CDR2 reads YNFKEQ. The CDR3 reads CASSRDLLGGQPQHF. Written as DNA, the CDR3 is TGTGCCAGCAGCCGAGACCTACTTGGGGGCCAGCCCCAGCATTTT.

V usage is TRBV6-5 and J usage is TRBJ1-5; 9 positions agree with TRBD1. Germline V gene lookup returns CDR1 MNHEY and CDR2 SVGAGI. The CDR3 runs 15 residues. V lost 6 bases and J lost 6; bases outside the gene matches: 9. The CDR3 coding sequence is TGTGCCAGCAGGGGGACAGGGTTTGAAGGTCAGCCCCAGCATTTT. This translates into CASRGTGFEGQPQHF.

The chain links TRBV10-2 to TRBJ2-1, with D uncertain. V gave up 6 bases and J gave up 3 bases, with 6 bases separating them. Germline assignment: CDR1 WSHSY and CDR2 SAAADI. This CDR3 region has 12 residues. CDR3 protein: CASSPGYNEQFF. In nucleotides, the CDR3 is TGCGCCAGCAGCCCGGGCTACAATGAGCAGTTCTTC.

The CDR3 nucleotides are TGTGCCAGCAGCTTAGCTAGCGGGAGGGAGACCCAGTACTTC. Translation gives CASSLASGRETQYF. The chain uses TRBV11-3 and TRBJ2-5; 11 nucleotides line up with TRBD2. In germline, CDR1 is SGHNT, CDR2 YENEEA. The CDR3 is 14 residues long. The J segment lost 5 bases and the V segment lost 1 base, leaving 0 bases of the junction unmatched.

This clone has at least ten counts. The chain links TRBV7-3 to TRBJ1-6; 8 positions match TRBD1. Unmatched junction bases numbered 8, after V lost 6 bases and J lost 7 bases. The CDR3 runs to 15 residues. Germline CDR1 SGHTA, CDR2 FQGTGA. The CDR3 nucleotides are TGTGCCAGCAGTTCAACAGGGGGGGGGAATTCACCCCTCCACTTT. Protein product: CASSSTGGGNSPLHF.

The chain joins TRBV19 to TRBJ2-2, with 7 bases aligning to TRBD1. Germline loops: CDR1 LNHDA, CDR2 SQIVND (reference sequence). J was trimmed by 3 bases and V by 6 bases; bases with no gene match: 16. There are 18 residues in the CDR3. In DNA, the CDR3 is TGTGCCAGTAGGTGGGGGCGACAGGGAGCATTCCACACCGGGGAGCTGTTTTTT. This translates into CASRWGRQGAFHTGELFF.

This clone appeared a few times. The chain uses TRBV5-1 and TRBJ2-1, with no clear D. CDR3 length: 13 residues. Germline CDR1 reads SGHRS; CDR2 reads YFSETQ. The V and J ends lost 3 bases and 6 bases respectively, with 10 bases between them. This CDR3 is CASSSANTNEQFF. CDR3 sequence (DNA): TGCGCCAGCAGCTCCGCAAACACCAATGAGCAGTTCTTC.

CDR3 loop: CATSRGRGASGTDTQYF. In DNA form, the CDR3 reads TGTGCCACCAGCAGGGGCCGCGGGGCTAGCGGGACGGATACGCAGTATTTT. This rearrangement joins TRBV15 to TRBJ2-3; the match to TRBD2 covers 9 bases. CDR1 and CDR2 (germline): LNHNV, YYDKDF (reference sequence). Losses at the gene ends were 3 bases for V and 6 bases for J; bases not matched to a gene: 13. The CDR3 has 17 residues.

CDR3 in DNA: TGTGCCAGCGGACTCTACAATGAGCAGTTCTTC. Its translation: CASGLYNEQFF. The V and J genes are TRBV19 and TRBJ2-1, with TRBD2 as a possible D gene (5 bases). The CDR3 totals 11 residues. The V end was cut by 9 bases, the J end by 3 bases, with 6 bases between. The germline CDR1 and CDR2 sequences are LNHDA and SQIVND (reference sequence).

The chain links TRBV29-1 to TRBJ2-7; 7 bases line up with TRBD1. Germline-derived CDR1 and CDR2 are SQVTM and ANQGSEA. Trimming took 4 bases from V and 10 from J; bases not matched to a gene: 4. The CDR3 loop spans 10 amino acids. CDR3 sequence: CSVGTGRQYF. The CDR3 DNA sequence: TGCAGCGTTGGGACAGGTCGCCAGTACTTC.